This T cell receptor beta chain is from a study of blood T cells in healthy people across ages. Trimming shortened V by 0 bases and J by 5 bases, and 5 bases separated the two germline ends. The CDR3 consists of 13 residues. The authors ran a second PCR of roughly 7 to 11 cycles using a sample-barcoded 5' primer and a J-beta primer mix. Every sample produced at least 2.5 million CDR3-containing paired-end reads. From the 5' RACE reads, TCRdb called clonotypes with MiXCR, one entry per CDR3 protein. This sample carries 1.5 million to 2 million distinct CDR3 sequences, 28% of them seen once, and the ten largest clones take over 7%. Study-level results: Samples with more naive T cells showed higher observed beta diversity. Conclusively comparing naive with antigen-experienced cells was impossible with unsorted PBMCs.

This clonotype was picked up many times. Antigen specificity is unknown. The source is a young woman in good health. J is TRBJ1-5 and V is TRBV12-3 or TRBV12-4; D uncertain. The sequenced sample consisted of blood. CDR3 in DNA: TGTGCCAGCAGTTTAGCGCTCCATCAGCCCCAGCATTTT. It yields the protein CASSLALHQPQHF.